This TCR beta chain was obtained from a study of response to subunit inactivated influenza vaccine. TCRdb itself ran the RT-PCR reads through MiXCR, one entry per CDR3 protein. The table lists 500,000 to 550,000 distinct CDR3 sequences, under 30% of them singletons. Trimming shortened V by 5 bases and J by 8 bases, and 18 bases separated the two germline ends. The CDR3 is made up of 14 amino acids. The same data also went into a second study, on T cells expressing NK-cell markers. According to that study: cDNA encoding TCR beta was synthesized via 5'RACE template switching incorporating UMIs.

The J gene is TRBJ1-1, the V gene TRBV12-3 or TRBV12-4; tentative D call: TRBD1 (5 bases). Sample: CD4+ T cells sorted from PBMCs, taken about 11 days after vaccination. This TCR derives from a man aged 45-65 years who received an inactivated influenza vaccine. The CDR3, as DNA: TGTGCCAGCAGTCCCCTGGGACTCTGGGGAGAAGCTTTCTTT. It is translated as CASSPLGLWGEAFF.